These T cell receptor beta chains were read from a single sample in a study of beta chain features in type 1 diabetes. Profiled with immunoSEQ multiplex PCR; TCRdb holds only in-frame clones, not every one. This table holds around 430,000 clones, about 32% found once. The sample was naive CD4+ T cells from blood. These receptor sequences come from a man aged 18 to 29 in good health. CDR3s include the opening cysteine and the closing phenylalanine or tryptophan. Fields, in order: J gene, V gene, D gene, clone size, CDR3 protein, CDR3 DNA. A D gene is named only where the DNA matches it firmly. Size values are once, few and many counts, or a class for expanded clones, and some rows have none.

TRBJ2-6 | TRBV27 | TRBD1 | - | CASSSPRGQGSGANVLTF | TGTGCCAGCAGTTCGCCAAGGGGACAGGGATCTGGGGCCAACGTCCTGACTTTC
TRBJ1-1 | TRBV30 | - | few | CAWSGYPGHRNEAFF | TGTGCCTGGAGTGGGTATCCAGGCCACCGGAATGAAGCTTTCTTT
TRBJ2-1 | TRBV10-3 | - | few | CATSGLQNSYNEQFF | TGTGCCACCTCGGGACTCCAGAACTCCTACAATGAGCAGTTCTTC
TRBJ2-5 | TRBV25-1 | - | - | CASGRAGQETQYF | TGTGCCAGTGGCAGGGCAGGCCAAGAGACCCAGTACTTC
TRBJ1-2 | TRBV25-1 | - | - | CASSEWTANYGYTF | TGTGCCAGCAGTGAATGGACAGCTAACTATGGCTACACCTTC
TRBJ2-3 | TRBV9 | TRBD2 | - | CASSLAGGRTDTQYF | TGTGCCAGCAGCCTAGCGGGAGGCAGGACAGATACGCAGTATTTT
TRBJ1-1 | TRBV15 | - | - | CATSERYGMNTEAFF | TGTGCCACCAGCGAGAGGTACGGTATGAACACTGAAGCTTTCTTT
TRBJ1-3 | TRBV2 | - | - | CASRDSSGNTIYF | TGTGCCAGCAGGGACAGCTCTGGAAACACCATATATTTT
TRBJ2-6 | TRBV5-1 | - | few | CASSAQWGALSGANVLTF | TGCGCCAGCAGCGCTCAATGGGGGGCCCTCTCTGGGGCCAACGTCCTGACTTTC
TRBJ2-7 | TRBV15 | - | - | CATSPGGGSSYEQYF | TGTGCCACCAGCCCAGGGGGGGGCTCATCCTACGAGCAGTACTTC
TRBJ1-1 | TRBV11-2 | TRBD1 | few | CASRQGRGNTEAFF | TGTGCCAGCAGACAGGGGAGGGGTAACACTGAAGCTTTCTTT
TRBJ1-2 | TRBV29-1 | - | - | CSVSTGRDNYGYTF | TGCAGCGTTTCTACAGGGCGGGATAACTATGGCTACACCTTC
TRBJ2-5 | TRBV5-6 | - | few | CASSWFFETQYF | TGTGCCAGCAGCTGGTTCTTCGAGACCCAGTACTTC
TRBJ2-2 | TRBV2 | TRBD1 | - | CASREQGLELFF | TGTGCCAGCAGGGAACAGGGGTTGGAGCTGTTTTTT
TRBJ2-7 | TRBV6-5 | TRBD1 | few | CASRPLGQEVYEQYF | TGTGCCAGCAGACCCCTCGGACAGGAGGTCTACGAGCAGTACTTC
TRBJ2-2 | TRBV7-6 | - | few | CASSSSLQGNTGELFF | TGTGCCAGCAGCTCTAGTCTACAGGGGAACACCGGGGAGCTGTTTTTT
TRBJ1-1 | TRBV29-1 | - | - | CSVSSPRGTEAFF | TGCAGCGTTTCAAGCCCCAGGGGCACTGAAGCTTTCTTT
TRBJ2-4 | TRBV6-5 | - | few | CASRVTGEGNIQYF | TGTGCCAGCAGGGTTACAGGGGAGGGAAACATTCAGTACTTC
TRBJ2-5 | TRBV18 | - | - | CASSQETQYF | TGTGCCAGCTCTCAAGAGACCCAGTACTTC
TRBJ2-2 | TRBV15 | - | - | CATSSPTGELFF | TGTGCCACCAGCAGCCCCACCGGGGAGCTGTTTTTT
TRBJ2-3 | TRBV30 | TRBD2 | - | CAWSGGGGTDTQYF | TGTGCCTGGAGTGGTGGGGGAGGGACAGATACGCAGTATTTT
TRBJ2-1 | TRBV15 | TRBD2 | few | CATSPGGRGFNEQFF | TGTGCCACCAGCCCGGGCGGGCGGGGGTTCAATGAGCAGTTCTTC
TRBJ1-5 | TRBV29-1 | - | - | CSVVGAAPNQPQHF | TGCAGCGTTGTAGGCGCCGCCCCAAATCAGCCCCAGCATTTT
TRBJ2-5 | TRBV7-9 | TRBD2 | - | CASSLTSGRVRQTQYF | TGTGCCAGCAGCTTAACTAGCGGGAGAGTTCGGCAGACCCAGTACTTC
TRBJ1-1 | TRBV30 | - | - | CAWSVLGLMNTEAFF | TGTGCCTGGAGTGTACTGGGACTGATGAACACTGAAGCTTTCTTT
TRBJ2-1 | TRBV7-7 | TRBD2 | many | CASSLARGAGNEQFF | TGTGCTAGCAGCTTAGCGCGGGGAGCGGGGAATGAGCAGTTCTTC
TRBJ2-6 | TRBV30 | - | - | CACRSPGGTGANVLTF | TGTGCCTGTAGATCCCCAGGGGGGACTGGGGCCAACGTCCTGACTTTC
TRBJ2-6 | TRBV9 | - | few | CASKQSGANVLTF | TGTGCCAGCAAGCAGTCTGGGGCCAACGTCCTGACTTTC
TRBJ1-5 | TRBV4-2 | - | few | CASSPEFRYGYSNQPQHF | TGTGCCAGCAGCCCAGAATTCAGGTATGGGTATAGCAATCAGCCCCAGCATTTT
TRBJ2-7 | TRBV27 | - | - | CASSLSGSARHEQYF | TGTGCCAGCAGTTTATCAGGTAGCGCCAGACACGAGCAGTACTTC
TRBJ2-7 | TRBV28 | TRBD2 | - | CASSLLGLASSYEQYF | TGTGCCAGCAGTTTGCTCGGACTAGCGAGCTCCTACGAGCAGTACTTC
TRBJ2-7 | TRBV6-5 | TRBD1 | - | CASRRIPGQPYEQYF | TGTGCCAGCAGAAGAATACCGGGACAGCCATACGAGCAGTACTTC
TRBJ2-2 | TRBV11-2 | TRBD2 | few | CASSPRPPRGSYGELFF | TGTGCCAGCAGCCCGCGTCCGCCGCGCGGGAGTTACGGGGAGCTGTTTTTT
TRBJ2-7 | TRBV12-5 | - | - | CASGQDNSYEQYF | TGTGCTAGTGGTCAGGACAACTCCTACGAGCAGTACTTC
TRBJ2-2 | TRBV9 | TRBD2 | once | CASSVASGATGELFF | TGTGCCAGCAGCGTAGCAAGCGGGGCTACCGGGGAGCTGTTTTTT
TRBJ2-3 | TRBV9 | TRBD2 | - | CASSPRGGDTQYF | TGTGCCAGCAGCCCCCGCGGGGGAGATACGCAGTATTTT
TRBJ1-5 | TRBV30 | - | few | CAWSLGGWGNQPQHF | TGTGCCTGGAGTTTGGGGGGCTGGGGCAATCAGCCCCAGCATTTT
TRBJ1-1 | TRBV29-1 | - | few | CSVGKGSVTEAFF | TGCAGCGTTGGTAAGGGATCGGTCACTGAAGCTTTCTTT
TRBJ2-7 | TRBV6-6 | TRBD1 | once | CASRPDRGNEQYF | TGTGCCAGCAGACCGGACAGGGGCAACGAGCAGTACTTC
TRBJ2-3 | TRBV29-1 | TRBD2 | - | CSVEDLSAREGLDTQYF | TGCAGCGTTGAAGATCTGTCGGCGCGGGAGGGCTTGGATACGCAGTATTTT
TRBJ2-2 | TRBV28 | - | - | CASSPLGGELFF | TGTGCCAGCAGCCCACTTGGCGGGGAGCTGTTTTTT
TRBJ2-3 | TRBV4-3 | - | few | CASSQQGPPGTDTQYF | TGCGCCAGCAGCCAACAGGGGCCCCCTGGCACAGATACGCAGTATTTT